These 16 T cell receptor beta chains originate from one sample sequenced in a study of T-cell reconstitution after alpha-beta-depleted transplantation in children. As it was prepared, the TCRbeta library received unique molecular identifiers. MiXCR, run by TCRdb on the PCR reads, gives a single entry per CDR3 protein. This sample has about 3,000 distinct CDR3 sequences; roughly 27% occur once, and the top ten carry 61%. The sample in question was PBMCs, mostly from graft donor cells, obtained 60 days after TCRalphabeta/CD19-depleted stem cell transplant. These receptors all come from a male patient aged 2-9 years who had a stem cell transplant for acute myeloid leukemia, so the T cells may come from the graft donor.

The rearrangement joins TRBV6-2 or TRBV6-3 to TRBJ2-7, with 7 bases lining up with TRBD2. The CDR3 is made up of 18 amino acids. V lost 0 bases and J lost 2; bases outside the gene matches: 13. CDR1 is MNHEY and CDR2 is SVGEGT in the germline V gene. The CDR3: CASSYSNPRAGVPYEQYF. The CDR3 nucleotides read TGTGCCAGCAGTTACTCGAATCCCAGGGCGGGGGTCCCCTACGAGCAGTACTTC.

This clonotype was observed a few times. The V call is TRBV18, the J call TRBJ2-7; weak D call: TRBD2 (6 bases). The V end was cut by 3 bases, the J end by 4 bases, with 19 bases between. Germline assignment: CDR1 KGHSH and CDR2 LQKENI. This CDR3 spans 16 amino acids. The CDR3 spells CASSPGPGLTIYEQYF. For the CDR3, the DNA is TGTGCCAGCTCACCTGGACCGGGACTTACCATTTACGAGCAGTACTTC.

This clonotype came up many times. This chain links TRBV7-9 with TRBJ2-4; D unresolved. Germline values: CDR1 SEHNR, CDR2 FQNEAQ (reference sequence). The CDR3 consists of 15 residues. V dropped 5 bases and J dropped 0 bases, with 11 bases sitting between them. The chain's CDR3 is CASSPFGLAKNIQYF. The CDR3 DNA sequence: TGTGCCAGCAGCCCCTTCGGCCTAGCCAAAAACATTCAGTACTTC.

This clonotype is labeled as large. This rearrangement joins TRBV4-3 to TRBJ2-1, with 13 bases aligning to TRBD2. This CDR3 is 15 amino acids long. Germline values: CDR1 LGHNA, CDR2 YSLEER. V trimming: 2 bases; J trimming: 6 bases; junction bases outside the gene matches: 1. The DNA for the CDR3 is TGCGCCAGCAGCCAATGGACTAGCGGGAGCAATGAGCAGTTCTTC. As protein: CASSQWTSGSNEQFF.

This clonotype was observed many times. The chain links TRBV9 to TRBJ1-2; 8 positions match TRBD1. The germline gives CDR1 SGDLS, CDR2 YYNGEE. Trimming took 4 bases from V and 4 from J; bases not matched to a gene: 6. The CDR3 spans 14 residues. The CDR3 sequence is CASSLQGAAYGYTF. In nucleotides, the CDR3 is TGTGCCAGCAGCCTCCAGGGGGCGGCCTATGGCTACACCTTC.

This clonotype appeared many times. The chain combines TRBV5-1 with TRBJ2-6, with 8 bases identical to TRBD1. The trim removed 3 bases at V and 0 bases at J, leaving 8 bases unmatched. Germline CDR1 is SGHRS and CDR2 is YFSETQ. The length of the CDR3 is 18 residues. The CDR3 DNA reads TGCGCCAGCAGCTGGGCGGGACAGGCTGTCTCTGGGGCCAACGTCCTGACTTTC. Its translation is CASSWAGQAVSGANVLTF.

This clonotype rates as medium-sized. The V gene is TRBV29-1, the J gene TRBJ2-7; TRBD1 matches at 7 bases. V shed 6 bases and J 5 bases; nucleotides not matched to a gene: 10. The CDR3 contains 13 residues. Germline assignment: CDR1 SQVTM and CDR2 ANQGSEA. The CDR3 region has the DNA TGCAGCGTGAGGACAGGTGGGTTCCACGAGCAGTACTTC. This encodes CSVRTGGFHEQYF.

In this sample, this clonotype turned up many times. The chain couples TRBV13 to TRBJ2-5; 8 bases are shared with TRBD2. V lost 2 bases to trimming and J lost 2 bases; unmatched junction nucleotides: 4. CDR3 length: 15 amino acids. Germline values: CDR1 PRHDT, CDR2 FYEKMQ (reference sequence). The CDR3 sequence is CASSLQRGTQETQYF. In nucleotides, the CDR3 is TGTGCCAGCAGCTTACAGCGGGGGACACAAGAGACCCAGTACTTC.

This clonotype is medium-sized (0.01 to 0.1%). The rearrangement joins TRBV27 to TRBJ2-7; D is perhaps TRBD1 (5 bases). Trimming removed 5 bases at V and 2 bases at J, with 13 bases between. The CDR3 totals 14 residues. The germline CDR1 and CDR2 sequences are MNHEY and SMNVEV (reference sequence). CDR3 residues: CASSAHRSPYEQYF. In nucleotides, the CDR3 is TGTGCCAGCAGTGCGCACAGGTCGCCCTACGAGCAGTACTTC.

V is TRBV5-4 and J is TRBJ2-7; 10 nucleotides match TRBD2. Germline-derived CDR1 and CDR2 are SGHNT and YYREEE (reference sequence). Unmatched junction bases numbered 16, after V lost 9 bases and J lost 4 bases. The CDR3 extends over 16 amino acids. The CDR3 protein is CAMSFGISSGSYEQYF. CDR3 DNA sequence: TGTGCCATGAGCTTCGGGATATCTAGCGGGAGTTACGAGCAGTACTTC. The full variable domain, in which reference TRBV5-4 and TRBJ2-7 provide the parts outside the CDR3, is ETGVTQSPTHLIKTRGQQVTLRCSSQSGHNTVSWYQQALGQGPQFIFQYYREEENGRGNFPPRFSGLQFPNYSSELNVNALELDDSALYLCAMSFGISSGSYEQYFGPGTRLTVT.

This clonotype occurred many times. One end of the junction varies from germline; a read error may be responsible. The gene calls are TRBV5-1 and TRBJ2-3; a possible D gene is TRBD1 (5 bases). The CDR3 extends over 14 amino acids. Per germline, CDR1 SGHRS and CDR2 YFSETQ. CDR3 sequence: CASSLSGNTDAQCF. The CDR3 coding sequence is TGCGCCAGCAGCTTGTCAGGGAACACAGATGCGCAGTGTTTT.

Comment on this clonotype: A much larger clone lies a single base off, so this may be a read error. This rearrangement joins TRBV6-1 to TRBJ2-3; 10 nucleotides agree with TRBD1. The length of the CDR3 is 16 residues. CDR1 is MNHNS, CDR2 SASEGT, per germline. The J segment lost 8 bases and the V segment lost 5 bases, leaving 13 bases of the junction unmatched. The CDR3 bases are TGTGCCAGCAGTCAGCTCCCCGGGACAGGGGCGGTTACGCAGTATTTT. This encodes CASSQLPGTGAVTQYF.

The chain recombines TRBV4-2 with TRBJ2-1, with unresolved D. Trimming removed 8 bases at V and 1 base at J, with 15 bases between. The CDR3 spans 15 residues. Germline V gene lookup returns CDR1 LGHNA and CDR2 YNFKEQ. The DNA for the CDR3 is TGTGCCAGCGGCCCTGGGCTCTTGTCCTACAATGAGCAGTTCTTC. This sequence encodes CASGPGLLSYNEQFF.

This clonotype appeared a few times. The V gene is TRBV24-1, the J gene TRBJ1-1, with D unclear. The CDR3 length is 18 residues. In germline, CDR1 is KGHDR, CDR2 SFDVKD. DNA for the CDR3: TGTGCGGCCATTGATTTAGGTTTAGAACGACAAAGCAACACTGAAGCTTTCTTT. This gives the protein CAAIDLGLERQSNTEAFF.

This clonotype was counted ten times or more. CDR3 in amino acids: CDNRGGVTEAFF. The CDR3 nucleotides read TGCGATAACAGGGGAGGGGTAACTGAAGCTTTCTTT. J is TRBJ1-1 and V is TRBV29-1, with TRBD1 identical over 7 bases. CDR1 SQVTM and CDR2 ANQGSEA come from the germline V gene. The CDR3 has 12 residues.

This clonotype was observed many times. This sequence joins TRBV18 and TRBJ2-7; TRBD2 might be the D (6 bases). Trimming shortened V by 6 bases and J by 6 bases, and 15 bases separated the two germline ends. Germline V gene sequence: CDR1 KGHSH, CDR2 LQKENI. The CDR3 length is 13 residues. CDR3 amino acids: CASSPGDVLEQYV. The DNA of the CDR3 is TGTGCCAGCTCCCCGGGAGACGTACTCGAGCAGTACGTC.